This TCR beta chain was sequenced in a study of blood T cell repertoires in COVID-19. Study information: Samples of COVID-19 (acute and convalescent) were obtained from the United States, Italy and Spain. From T cells, B-cell-depleted T cells, or PBMCs came the material, which was cDNA or gDNA.

Germline V gene sequence: CDR1 PRHDT, CDR2 FYEKMQ (reference sequence). The V and J ends lost 5 bases and 7 bases, in that order; junction bases with no gene match: 13. The CDR3 has 16 residues. How the authors handled the data: Estimated nucleated cell counts came from reference gene primer amplification. Sequencing was performed with immunoSEQ multiplex PCR; in TCRdb, only in-frame clones are kept and a portion is missing. V and J calls and clone size are given by that table; D and trimming were obtained from the DNA. The sample shows about 120,000 clones, about four fifths of them seen only once. Input material: peripheral blood. This receptor was identified in a woman aged 55-69 years with acute or convalescent COVID-19. The chain uses TRBV13 and TRBJ1-2; 10 bases line up with TRBD1. The CDR3 loop reads CASSVPPGQGRIGYTF. Here the CDR3 DNA reads TGTGCCAGCAGCGTACCGCCGGGACAGGGGAGGATTGGCTACACCTTC.